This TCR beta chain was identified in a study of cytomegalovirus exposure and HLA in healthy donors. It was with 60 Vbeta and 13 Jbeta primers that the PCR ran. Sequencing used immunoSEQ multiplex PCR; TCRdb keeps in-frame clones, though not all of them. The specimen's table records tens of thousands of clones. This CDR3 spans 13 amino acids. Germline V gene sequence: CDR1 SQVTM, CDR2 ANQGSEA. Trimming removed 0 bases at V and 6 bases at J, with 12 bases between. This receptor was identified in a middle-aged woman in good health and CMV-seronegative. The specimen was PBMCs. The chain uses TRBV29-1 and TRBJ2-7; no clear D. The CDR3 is CSVEDPLQSEQYF. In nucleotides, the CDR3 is TGCAGCGTTGAAGACCCCCTCCAGTCCGAGCAGTACTTC.